The present T cell receptor (beta chain) was sequenced within a study of blood T cell repertoires in COVID-19 (dated by TCRdb to between 2020 and 2021). Study-wide context: The collaborator samples originated in the United States, Italy and Spain and spanned the acute and convalescent phases of COVID-19. The material from the prospective study consisted of cDNA or gDNA derived from T cells, B-cell-depleted T cells, or PBMCs. The dataset comprised deeply sampled blood TCRbeta repertoires from subjects exposed to, actively infected with, or recovered from COVID-19. The repertoires were released in a freely available public database meant as a resource for research on the immune response to SARS-CoV-2. The samples were drawn from the first 160 participants of the ongoing ImmuneRACE study and from 950 to 1,500 subjects provided by 6 global collaborators. Nearly every sample came with metadata listing a de-identified subject ID, COVID-19 status, age in years and sex. Where available, HLA class I and class II types were obtained from metadata supplied by the sample provider rather than from assay-based typing. General findings and caveats noted by the study authors: The amount of clinical and demographic metadata varied by source and participant and was provided uncurated.

Collaborating institutions collected whole blood in K2EDTA tubes following their own protocols. For TCRbeta analysis, collaborators shipped samples in one of three forms: frozen whole blood, isolated PBMCs, or DNA extracted from either of those sample types. The immunoSEQ Assay, a bias-controlled multiplex PCR, was used to amplify TCRbeta CDR3 regions from genomic DNA. In the paper's pipeline: Within the assay, amplification of reference gene primers was used to estimate how many nucleated cells each sample contained. To quantify the absolute abundance of each unique TCRbeta CDR3 rearrangement, sequence reads were collapsed and filtered. For each sample, productive Simpson clonality was calculated by taking the square root of Simpson's diversity index across productive rearrangements. Held by TCRdb, this immuneACCESS table contains in-frame sequences only and omits some clones. Under half of the omission traces to an unresolved V gene where checked; the cause of the rest is unknown. V and J calls and clone size are given by that table; D and trimming were obtained from the DNA. Across this sample there are about 220,000 clones, with 82% seen only once. The ten largest clones take up less than 4% of the sample.

A note on this clone: It has no known antigen specificity. No base qualities exist here, and no much larger clone lies one base off it.

Sequencing was carried out using peripheral blood. The sequence was obtained from a woman older than 75 with acute or convalescent COVID-19.

The CDR3 corresponds to CASSTHYNEQYF. The sequenced DNA: TGTGCCAGCAGTACCCACTACAACGAGCAGTACTTC. The chain employs TRBV6-5 and TRBJ2-7; no D gene is confidently identified. CDR1 is given as MNHEY and CDR2 as SVGAGI, both from the germline V gene. The CDR3 starts with the cysteine, ends with the phenylalanine, and has 12 residues. Left in the record is the CDR3 DNA by itself, 36 bases read in frame from the first base. V is clipped by 5 bases and J by 5 bases, and the sequence between their germline boundaries is 10 bases long.